This T cell receptor beta chain was identified during a study of blood T cell repertoires in COVID-19. The overall study: Researchers got acute and convalescent COVID-19 samples from the United States, Italy and Spain. The cDNA or gDNA used as material had been derived from T cells, B-cell-depleted T cells, or PBMCs.

Original data processing: For nucleated cells, counts were estimated from reference gene primer amplification. Here immunoSEQ multiplex PCR was the method, and the copy in TCRdb shows in-frame clones only, minus some. That table furnishes V, J and clone size, whereas the DNA furnished D and trimming. The table includes more than 95,000 clones, 83% detected once. The CDR3 runs to 15 residues. CDR1 is MNHEY and CDR2 is SVGAGI in the germline V gene. Trimming removed 5 bases from V and 3 bases from J, with 13 bases in between. The J gene is TRBJ2-2, the V gene TRBV6-5; no firm D call. The receptor's source is a man younger than 40 with acute or convalescent COVID-19. The sequenced sample consisted of peripheral blood. The CDR3 sequence is CASSQRSPDTGELFF. The CDR3 bases are TGTGCCAGCAGTCAGAGGAGTCCGGACACCGGGGAGCTGTTTTTT.